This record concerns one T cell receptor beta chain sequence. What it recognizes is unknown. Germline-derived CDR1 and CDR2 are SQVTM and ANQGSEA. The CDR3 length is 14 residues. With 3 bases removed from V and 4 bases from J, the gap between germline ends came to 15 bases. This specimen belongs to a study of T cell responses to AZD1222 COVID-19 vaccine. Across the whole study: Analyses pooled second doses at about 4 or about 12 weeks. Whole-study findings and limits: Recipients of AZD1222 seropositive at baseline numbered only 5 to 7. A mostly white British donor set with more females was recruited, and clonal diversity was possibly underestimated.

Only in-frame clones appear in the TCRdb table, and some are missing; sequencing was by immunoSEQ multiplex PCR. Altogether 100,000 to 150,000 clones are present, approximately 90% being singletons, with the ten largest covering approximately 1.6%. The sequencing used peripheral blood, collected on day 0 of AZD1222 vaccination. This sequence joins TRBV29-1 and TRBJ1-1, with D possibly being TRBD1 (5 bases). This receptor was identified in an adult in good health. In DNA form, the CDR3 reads TGCAGCGTTGAGGGGCGTACAGGTATCACTGAAGCTTTCTTT. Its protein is CSVEGRTGITEAFF. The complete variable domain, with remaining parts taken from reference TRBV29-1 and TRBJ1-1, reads SAVISQKPSRDICQRGTSLTIQCQVDSQVTMMFWYRQQPGQSLTLIATANQGSEATYESGFVIDKFPISRPNLTFSTLTVSNMSPEDSSIYLCSVEGRTGITEAFFGQGTRLTVV.